The table lists the clone carrying this T cell receptor (beta chain) with many counts. Its matching antigen is unknown. TCRdb re-derived calls from the 5' RACE reads in MiXCR, one entry per CDR3 protein. Here the sample spans over 300,000 distinct CDR3 sequences, more than 20% being singletons. The sample comes from a study of T-cell memory formation after mild COVID-19. Broader study findings: Clones that shrank (day 15 to 85) were balanced CD4/CD8, whereas later expanders leaned CD4+.

The CDR3 loop spans 14 amino acids. Germline V gene data show CDR1 as SGHRS and CDR2 as YFSETQ. J gave up 0 bases and V 7 bases, and 5 bases lay outside the gene matches. The V and J genes are TRBV5-1 and TRBJ1-1; TRBD1 matches at 8 bases. Sample: PBMCs or a T cell subset sorted from them (not recorded which). This clonotype was sampled from a man aged 18-30 years who had mild COVID-19 (a few samples of this study predate the infection). Cell type and time point are not known. The CDR3 DNA reads as TGCGCCAGCGGACAGGGCCCCATGAACACTGAAGCTTTCTTT. This encodes CASGQGPMNTEAFF.